This T cell receptor (beta chain) was documented in a study of blood T cell repertoires in COVID-19. Turning to the study itself: Some COVID-19 samples were acute and others convalescent; all came from the United States, Italy and Spain. The cDNA or gDNA used as material had been derived from T cells, B-cell-depleted T cells, or PBMCs.

Per the authors' pipeline: Quantification of nucleated cells was approximated via reference gene primer amplification. Data came from immunoSEQ multiplex PCR; TCRdb stores just in-frame clones and leaves some out. V and J calls plus clone size are reproduced from that table; the DNA served to infer D and trimming. The sample shows fewer than 150,000 clones, around 85% of them seen only once. J gave up 7 bases and V 6 bases, and 8 bases lay outside the gene matches. Germline-derived CDR1 and CDR2 are MNHEY and SVGAGI. The CDR3 has 15 amino acids. Sample: peripheral blood. The receptor comes from a woman aged 50 to 60 who had recovered from COVID-19. The chain combines TRBV6-5 with TRBJ1-4; 10 bases map to TRBD1. CDR3 sequence (DNA): TGTGCCAGCAGCAGGACCGGACAGGGGGGTGAAAAACTGTTTTTT. Translated: CASSRTGQGGEKLFF.